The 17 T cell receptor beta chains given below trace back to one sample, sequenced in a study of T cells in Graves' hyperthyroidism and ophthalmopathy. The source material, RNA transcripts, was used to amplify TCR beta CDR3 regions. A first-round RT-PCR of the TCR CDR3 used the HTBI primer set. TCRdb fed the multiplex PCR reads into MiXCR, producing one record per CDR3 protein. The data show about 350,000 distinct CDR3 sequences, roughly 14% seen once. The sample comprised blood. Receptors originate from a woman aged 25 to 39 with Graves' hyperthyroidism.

The chain's CDR3 is CSVEGPHPYEQYF. DNA for the CDR3: TGCAGCGTTGAAGGACCGCACCCCTACGAGCAGTACTTC. This chain connects TRBV29-1 to TRBJ2-7; D ambiguous. In germline, CDR1 is SQVTM, CDR2 ANQGSEA. The CDR3 is 13 residues long. V was trimmed by 1 base and J by 2 bases, leaving 9 bases between them.

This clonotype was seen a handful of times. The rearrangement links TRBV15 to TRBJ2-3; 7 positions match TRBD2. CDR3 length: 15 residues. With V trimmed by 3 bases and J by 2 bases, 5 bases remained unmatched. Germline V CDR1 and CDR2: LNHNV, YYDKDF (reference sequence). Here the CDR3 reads CATSSERGNTDTQYF. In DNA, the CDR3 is TGTGCCACCAGCAGCGAGCGGGGTAACACAGATACGCAGTATTTT.

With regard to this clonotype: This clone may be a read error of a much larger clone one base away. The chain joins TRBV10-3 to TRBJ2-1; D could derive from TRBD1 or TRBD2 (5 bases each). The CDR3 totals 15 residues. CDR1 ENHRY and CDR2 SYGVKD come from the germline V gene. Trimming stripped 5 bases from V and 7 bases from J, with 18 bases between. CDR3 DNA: TGTGCCATCAGTAGCTTTGACGTGGGGGTAAATGAGCAGTTCTTC. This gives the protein CAISSFDVGVNEQFF.

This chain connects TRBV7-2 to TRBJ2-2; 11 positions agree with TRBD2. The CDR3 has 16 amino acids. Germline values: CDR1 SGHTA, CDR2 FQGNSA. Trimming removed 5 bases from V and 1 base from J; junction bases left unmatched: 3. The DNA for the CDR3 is TGTGCCAGCAGCGCCGGGACTAGCGGGAACACCGGGGAGCTGTTTTTT. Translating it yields CASSAGTSGNTGELFF.

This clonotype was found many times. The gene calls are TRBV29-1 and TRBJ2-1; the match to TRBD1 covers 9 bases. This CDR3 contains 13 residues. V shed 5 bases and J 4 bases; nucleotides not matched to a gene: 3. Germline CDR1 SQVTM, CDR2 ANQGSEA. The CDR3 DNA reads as TGCAGCGTTACAGGGGGCTATTACAATGAGCAGTTCTTC. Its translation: CSVTGGYYNEQFF.

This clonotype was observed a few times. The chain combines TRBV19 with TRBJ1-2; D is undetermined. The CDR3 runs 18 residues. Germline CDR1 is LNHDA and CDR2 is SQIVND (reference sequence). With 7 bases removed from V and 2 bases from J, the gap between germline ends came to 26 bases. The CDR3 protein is CASKVTGSALMDNYGYTF. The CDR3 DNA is TGTGCCAGTAAGGTGACTGGGTCAGCCCTGATGGACAACTATGGCTACACCTTC. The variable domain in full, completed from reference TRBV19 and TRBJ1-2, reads DGGITQSPKYLFRKEGQNVTLSCEQNLNHDAMYWYRQDPGQGLRLIYYSQIVNDFQKGDIAEGYSVSREKKESFPLTVTSAQKNPTAFYLCASKVTGSALMDNYGYTFGSGTRLTVV.

The CDR3 DNA is TGTGCCAGCAGCTTGAGACACAACCCATTGGATACGCAGTATTTT. Translated, it gives CASSLRHNPLDTQYF. The chain recombines TRBV7-2 with TRBJ2-3; unclear D gene. The V gene lost 3 bases and the J gene lost 6 bases, with 16 bases spanning the gap. This CDR3 is built from 15 residues. Looked up from germline, CDR1 is SGHTA and CDR2 is FQGNSA.

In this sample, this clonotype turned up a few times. The CDR3: CASSPPGLAEYTDTQYF. The CDR3 DNA is TGTGCCAGCTCACCACCGGGACTAGCGGAGTACACAGATACGCAGTATTTT. The V call is TRBV18, the J call TRBJ2-3; 11 nucleotides align to TRBD2. Germline lookup yields CDR1 KGHSH and CDR2 LQKENI. The length of the CDR3 is 17 residues. The ends lost 0 bases at V and 2 bases at J; junction bases unmatched: 4. Full variable domain (missing parts from reference TRBV18 and TRBJ2-3): NAGVMQNPRHLVRRRGQEARLRCSPMKGHSHVYWYRQLPEEGLKFMVYLQKENIIDESGMPKERFSAEFPKEGPSILRIQQVVRGDSAAYFCASSPPGLAEYTDTQYFGPGTRLTVL.

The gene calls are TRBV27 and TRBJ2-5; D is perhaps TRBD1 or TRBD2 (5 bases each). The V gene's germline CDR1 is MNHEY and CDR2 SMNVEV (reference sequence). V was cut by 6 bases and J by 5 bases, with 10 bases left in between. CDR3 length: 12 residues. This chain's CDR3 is CASRRGLETQYF. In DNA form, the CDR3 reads TGTGCCAGCAGGAGGGGCTTGGAGACCCAGTACTTC.

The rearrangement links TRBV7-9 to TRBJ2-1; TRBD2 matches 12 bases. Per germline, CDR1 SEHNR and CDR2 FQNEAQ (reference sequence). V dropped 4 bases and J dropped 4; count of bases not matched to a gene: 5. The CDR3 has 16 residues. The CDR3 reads CASSSTSGRIYNEQFF. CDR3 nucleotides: TGTGCCAGCAGCTCCACTAGCGGGAGGATTTACAATGAGCAGTTCTTC. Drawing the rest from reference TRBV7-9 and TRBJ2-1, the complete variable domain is DTGVSQNPRHKITKRGQNVTFRCDPISEHNRLYWYRQTLGQGPEFLTYFQNEAQLEKSRLLSDRFSAERPKGSFSTLEIQRTEQGDSAMYLCASSSTSGRIYNEQFFGPGTRLTVL.

For the CDR3, the DNA is TGTGCCAGCAGCGAGATTATTTTTCACAGTTACAATGAGCAGTTCTTC. Encoded protein: CASSEIIFHSYNEQFF. The chain joins TRBV3-1 to TRBJ2-1, with no clear D. V shed 5 bases and J shed 4 bases, with 18 bases lying between them. Germline CDR1 is LGHDT and CDR2 is YNNKEL (reference sequence). The CDR3 is 16 residues long.

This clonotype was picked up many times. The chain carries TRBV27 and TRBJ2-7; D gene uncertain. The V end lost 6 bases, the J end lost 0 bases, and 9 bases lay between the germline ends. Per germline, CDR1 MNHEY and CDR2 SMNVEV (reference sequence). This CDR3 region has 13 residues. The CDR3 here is CASSVGPSYEQYF. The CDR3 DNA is TGTGCCAGCAGCGTGGGCCCCTCCTACGAGCAGTACTTC.

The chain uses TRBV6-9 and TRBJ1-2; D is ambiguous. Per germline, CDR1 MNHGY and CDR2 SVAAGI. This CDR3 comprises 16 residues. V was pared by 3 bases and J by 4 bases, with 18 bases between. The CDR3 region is CASSYSNTEQSYGYTF. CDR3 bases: TGTGCCAGCAGTTACTCGAACACGGAGCAGAGCTATGGCTACACCTTC.

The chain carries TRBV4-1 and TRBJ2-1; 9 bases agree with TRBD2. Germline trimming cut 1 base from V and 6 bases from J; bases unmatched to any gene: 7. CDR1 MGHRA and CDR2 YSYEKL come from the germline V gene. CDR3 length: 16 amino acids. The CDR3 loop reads CASSQVLILAGNEQFF. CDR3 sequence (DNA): TGCGCCAGCAGCCAAGTGCTAATACTAGCGGGCAATGAGCAGTTCTTC.

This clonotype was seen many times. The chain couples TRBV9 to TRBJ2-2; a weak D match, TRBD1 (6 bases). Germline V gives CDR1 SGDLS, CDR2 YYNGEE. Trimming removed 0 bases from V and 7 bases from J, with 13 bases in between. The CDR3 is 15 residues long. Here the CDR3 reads CASSVATGGNGELFF. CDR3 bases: TGTGCCAGCAGCGTAGCGACAGGTGGGAACGGGGAGCTGTTTTTT. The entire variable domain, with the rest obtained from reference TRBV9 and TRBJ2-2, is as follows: DSGVTQTPKHLITATGQRVTLRCSPRSGDLSVYWYQQSLDQGLQFLIQYYNGEERAKGNILERFSAQQFPDLHSELNLSSLELGDSALYFCASSVATGGNGELFFGEGSRLTVL.

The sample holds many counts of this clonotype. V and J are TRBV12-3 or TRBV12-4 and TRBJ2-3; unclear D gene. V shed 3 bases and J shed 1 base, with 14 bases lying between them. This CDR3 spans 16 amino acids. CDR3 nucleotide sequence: TGTGCCAGCAGTTTCCAACTAACTTGGGGCACAGATACGCAGTATTTT. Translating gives CASSFQLTWGTDTQYF.

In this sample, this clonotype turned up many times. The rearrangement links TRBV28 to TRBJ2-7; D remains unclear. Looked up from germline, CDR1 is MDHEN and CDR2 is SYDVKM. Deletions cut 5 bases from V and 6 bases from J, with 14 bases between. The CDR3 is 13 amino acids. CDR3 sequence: CASSPIGLIEQYF. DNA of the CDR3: TGTGCCAGCAGTCCCATCGGCTTGATCGAGCAGTACTTC.